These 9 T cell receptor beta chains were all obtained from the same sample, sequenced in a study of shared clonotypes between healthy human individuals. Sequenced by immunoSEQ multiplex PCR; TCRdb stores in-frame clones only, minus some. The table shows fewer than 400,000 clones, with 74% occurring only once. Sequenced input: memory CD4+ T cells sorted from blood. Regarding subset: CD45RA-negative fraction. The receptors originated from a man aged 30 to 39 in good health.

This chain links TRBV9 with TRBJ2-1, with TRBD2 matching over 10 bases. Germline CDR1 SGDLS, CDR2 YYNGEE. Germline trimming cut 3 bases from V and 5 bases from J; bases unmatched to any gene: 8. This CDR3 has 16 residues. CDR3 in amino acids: CASSALLAGAHNEQFF. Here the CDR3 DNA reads TGTGCCAGCAGCGCCCTGCTAGCGGGAGCTCACAATGAGCAGTTCTTC.

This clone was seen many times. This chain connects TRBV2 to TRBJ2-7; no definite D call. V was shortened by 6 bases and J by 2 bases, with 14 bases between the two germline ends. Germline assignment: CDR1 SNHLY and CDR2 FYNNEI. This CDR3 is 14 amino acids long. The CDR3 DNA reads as TGTGCCAGCAGGTTCGAATCCGGAACCTACGAGCAGTACTTC. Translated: CASRFESGTYEQYF.

The CDR3 here is CSAAGGPLYEQYF. In DNA, the CDR3 is TGCAGCGCCGCGGGAGGACCACTCTACGAGCAGTACTTC. The J gene is TRBJ2-7, the V gene TRBV29-1; 8 nucleotides match TRBD2. The J segment lost 3 bases and the V segment lost 7 bases, leaving 8 bases of the junction unmatched. Looked up from germline, CDR1 is SQVTM and CDR2 is ANQGSEA. There are 13 residues in the CDR3.

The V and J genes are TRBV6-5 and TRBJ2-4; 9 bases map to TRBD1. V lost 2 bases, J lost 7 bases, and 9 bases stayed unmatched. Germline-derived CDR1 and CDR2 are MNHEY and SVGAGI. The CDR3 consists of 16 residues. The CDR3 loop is CASSYLGTGIGNIQYF. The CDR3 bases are TGTGCCAGCAGTTACCTAGGGACAGGGATCGGTAACATTCAGTACTTC.

In DNA, the CDR3 is TGCGCCAGCAGCGAGGGTGGGAGCCACGGCTATGGCTACACCTTC. It yields the protein CASSEGGSHGYGYTF. The rearrangement uses TRBV5-1 and TRBJ1-2, with D uncertain. Germline V gene data show CDR1 as SGHRS and CDR2 as YFSETQ. V was shortened by 4 bases and J by 4 bases, with 17 bases between the two germline ends. The CDR3 is 15 amino acids.

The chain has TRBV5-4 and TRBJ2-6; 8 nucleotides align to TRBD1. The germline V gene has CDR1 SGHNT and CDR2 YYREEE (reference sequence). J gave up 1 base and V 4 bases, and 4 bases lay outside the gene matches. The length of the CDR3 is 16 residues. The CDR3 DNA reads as TGTGCCAGCAGCCAGAGGACAGGGTCTGGGGCCAACGTCCTGACTTTC. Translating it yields CASSQRTGSGANVLTF.

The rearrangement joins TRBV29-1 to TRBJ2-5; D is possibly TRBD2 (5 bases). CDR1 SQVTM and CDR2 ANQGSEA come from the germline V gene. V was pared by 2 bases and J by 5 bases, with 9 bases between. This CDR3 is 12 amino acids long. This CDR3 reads CSVELGEETQYF. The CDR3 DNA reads TGCAGCGTTGAATTGGGAGAGGAGACCCAGTACTTC.

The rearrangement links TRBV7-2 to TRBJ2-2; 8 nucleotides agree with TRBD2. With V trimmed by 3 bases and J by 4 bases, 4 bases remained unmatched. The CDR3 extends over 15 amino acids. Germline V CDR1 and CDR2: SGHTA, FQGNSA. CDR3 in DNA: TGTGCCAGCAGCTTCTCAAGCGGGAGCACCGGGGAGCTGTTTTTT. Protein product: CASSFSSGSTGELFF.

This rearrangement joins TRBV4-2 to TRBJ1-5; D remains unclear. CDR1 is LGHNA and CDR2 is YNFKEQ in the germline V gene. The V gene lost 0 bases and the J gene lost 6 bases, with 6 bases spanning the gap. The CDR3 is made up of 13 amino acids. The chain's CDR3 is CASSQDRGQPQHF. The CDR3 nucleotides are TGTGCCAGCAGCCAAGATCGAGGTCAGCCCCAGCATTTT.